These 27 T cell receptor beta chains originate from one sample sequenced in a study of CD8 T cells in Susac syndrome. Reverse transcription used about 0.5 to 1 ug RNA and random hexamers. TCRdb passed the immunoSEQ multiplex PCR reads through MiXCR, listing each CDR3 protein once. The data hold roughly 200,000 distinct CDR3 sequences, with roughly 90% observed a single time. Sequenced material: CD4+ T cells from PBMCs. Every receptor here comes from a human donor with Susac syndrome.

The chain uses TRBV5-1 and TRBJ2-7; weak D call: TRBD2 (6 bases). V lost 5 bases and J lost 9, with 21 bases in between. The CDR3 loop spans 14 amino acids. Germline CDR1 is SGHRS and CDR2 is YFSETQ. The CDR3 loop reads CASRPLRDSGLQYF. CDR3 nucleotides: TGCGCCAGCAGACCCCTCCGGGACTCCGGTTTGCAGTACTTC.

The chain joins TRBV2 to TRBJ1-2; the match to TRBD1 covers 8 bases. V lost 5 bases and J lost 6; bases outside the gene matches: 8. In germline, CDR1 is SNHLY, CDR2 FYNNEI. CDR3 length equals 14 residues. The CDR3 bases are TGTGCCAGCAGTCTCGGACAGGGCGCAGATGGCTACACCTTC. Translation: CASSLGQGADGYTF. The whole variable domain, filled in from reference TRBV2 and TRBJ1-2, reads EPEVTQTPSHQVTQMGQEVILRCVPISNHLYFYWYRQILGQKVEFLVSFYNNEISEKSEIFDDQFSVERPDGSNFTLKIRSTKLEDSAMYFCASSLGQGADGYTFGSGTRLTVV.

V usage is TRBV5-1 and J usage is TRBJ2-1; 9 positions agree with TRBD1. This CDR3 region has 14 residues. V shed 0 bases and J 8 bases; nucleotides not matched to a gene: 3. Germline CDR1 and CDR2: SGHRS and YFSETQ. The CDR3 nucleotides read TGCGCCAGCAGCTTGGACAGGGGGCAGGATGAGCAGTTCTTC. This encodes CASSLDRGQDEQFF.

This sequence joins TRBV29-1 and TRBJ1-2, with D perhaps TRBD1 (6 bases). With 6 bases removed from V and 8 bases from J, the gap between germline ends came to 28 bases. This CDR3 comprises 16 residues. Per the germline V gene, CDR1 is SQVTM and CDR2 is ANQGSEA. CDR3 DNA sequence: TGCAGCGTCGACTTAAGCAAAGAAGGGACACGGACGGGCTACACCTTC. Its translation is CSVDLSKEGTRTGYTF.

The rearrangement uses TRBV20-1 and TRBJ2-5; the match to TRBD2 covers 15 bases. CDR1 and CDR2 (germline): DFQATT, SNEGSKA (reference sequence). The CDR3 covers 17 residues. J lost 2 bases, V lost 5 bases, and 9 bases had no gene match. The CDR3 is CSAGGLAGGPLQETQYF. The CDR3 DNA follows: TGCAGTGCTGGGGGACTAGCGGGGGGACCATTACAAGAGACCCAGTACTTC.

The chain has TRBV7-3 and TRBJ2-5; no clear D. Germline V gene sequence: CDR1 SGHTA, CDR2 FQGTGA. Trimming removed 1 base at V and 5 bases at J, with 14 bases between. The CDR3 is 15 amino acids. The CDR3 loop reads CASSLSPAWAETQYF. DNA of the CDR3: TGTGCCAGCAGCTTAAGTCCAGCTTGGGCGGAGACCCAGTACTTC.

V usage is TRBV5-1 and J usage is TRBJ1-1; TRBD1 might be the D (5 bases). CDR1 SGHRS and CDR2 YFSETQ come from the germline V gene. Trimming left V 2 bases short and J 6 bases short, with 11 bases between. The CDR3 runs to 13 residues. DNA of the CDR3: TGCGCCAGCAGCTTCGGGACCCCGCCTGAAGCTTTCTTT. Its protein is CASSFGTPPEAFF.

The rearrangement uses TRBV7-9 and TRBJ2-7; 7 positions agree with TRBD1. J gave up 2 bases and V 1 base, and 5 bases lay outside the gene matches. The CDR3 has 15 amino acids. Germline CDR1 SEHNR, CDR2 FQNEAQ (reference sequence). The CDR3 DNA is TGTGCCAGCAGCTTAGACAGGGGAAGGGCCTACGAGCAGTACTTC. Protein sequence: CASSLDRGRAYEQYF. Drawing the rest from reference TRBV7-9 and TRBJ2-7, the complete variable domain is DTGVSQNPRHKITKRGQNVTFRCDPISEHNRLYWYRQTLGQGPEFLTYFQNEAQLEKSRLLSDRFSAERPKGSFSTLEIQRTEQGDSAMYLCASSLDRGRAYEQYFGPGTRLTVT.

The rearrangement joins TRBV7-2 to TRBJ2-3; possible D gene TRBD2, 6 bases. The V gene's germline CDR1 is SGHTA and CDR2 FQGNSA. The CDR3 extends over 16 amino acids. Trimming removed 5 bases from V and 1 base from J, with 16 bases in between. The CDR3 sequence is CASSPSSGLGTDTQYF. The CDR3 region has the DNA TGTGCCAGCAGCCCGTCGAGCGGGTTGGGCACAGATACGCAGTATTTT.

This clonotype was picked up one time. This chain joins TRBV11-2 and TRBJ1-1; unclear D gene. The CDR3 has 15 residues. Germline assignment: CDR1 SGHAT and CDR2 FQNNGV. V was shortened by 1 base and J by 3 bases, with 12 bases between the two germline ends. As DNA, the CDR3 is TGTGCCAGCAGCTTAGTCCCCCGCCCTTACACTGAAGCTTTCTTT. Translated, it gives CASSLVPRPYTEAFF.

This sequence joins TRBV18 and TRBJ2-7; D is ambiguous. The V end lost 2 bases, the J end lost 1 base, and 3 bases lay between the germline ends. The CDR3 extends over 12 amino acids. The germline V gene has CDR1 KGHSH and CDR2 LQKENI. The CDR3 nucleotides are TGTGCCAGCTCACCAGAGTCCTACGAGCAGTACTTC. This codes for CASSPESYEQYF.

The V gene is TRBV6-5, the J gene TRBJ2-7, with TRBD1 matching over 8 bases. The CDR3 loop spans 14 amino acids. Per the germline V gene, CDR1 is MNHEY and CDR2 is SVGAGI. J gave up 1 base and V 6 bases, and 5 bases lay outside the gene matches. CDR3 amino acids: CASSVTGGSYEQYF. The CDR3, as DNA: TGTGCCAGCAGCGTTACAGGGGGTTCCTACGAGCAGTACTTC.

This chain connects TRBV20-1 to TRBJ2-3; the D gene is possibly TRBD1 (5 bases). The V gene lost 5 bases and the J gene lost 2 bases, with 11 bases spanning the gap. The germline gives CDR1 DFQATT, CDR2 SNEGSKA (reference sequence). This CDR3 has 13 amino acids. The CDR3 is CSAARDVTDTQYF. In DNA form, the CDR3 reads TGCAGTGCTGCCAGGGATGTCACAGATACGCAGTATTTT.

This chain uses TRBV27 with TRBJ2-1, with TRBD2 matching over 7 bases. Germline V CDR1 and CDR2: MNHEY, SMNVEV (reference sequence). The CDR3 is 20 residues long. With 5 bases clipped from V and 5 bases from J, the junction kept 24 bases outside the gene matches. In DNA, the CDR3 is TGTGCCAGCAGTCCTTATCCTGGACTAGAAGGGGTCCCACGTAACAATGAGCAGTTCTTC. Its translation is CASSPYPGLEGVPRNNEQFF.

The genes are TRBV29-1 and TRBJ2-5, with TRBD2 matching 9 bases. Germline CDR1 and CDR2: SQVTM and ANQGSEA. V was pared by 3 bases and J by 5 bases, with 7 bases of the junction left unmatched. This CDR3 spans 14 amino acids. Here the CDR3 reads CSVEGGRAAETQYF. CDR3 nucleotides: TGCAGCGTTGAGGGCGGGAGGGCCGCGGAGACCCAGTACTTC.

This rearrangement joins TRBV2 to TRBJ1-5, with D uncertain. CDR1 is SNHLY, CDR2 FYNNEI, per germline. The CDR3 extends over 11 amino acids. V lost 5 bases and J 3 bases, leaving 2 bases between the germline ends. The CDR3 coding sequence is TGTGCCAGCAGTTACAATCAGCCCCAGCATTTT. Translation gives CASSYNQPQHF.

This clonotype was detected only a few times. The chain recombines TRBV12-3 or TRBV12-4 with TRBJ1-1, with 10 bases aligning to TRBD1. This CDR3 has 14 residues. Trimming cost V 6 bases and J 5 bases; bases outside gene matches: 6. The CDR3 loop reads CASSQTGGLTEAFF. The CDR3, as DNA: TGTGCCAGCAGCCAGACAGGGGGCTTAACTGAAGCTTTCTTT.

This clonotype was seen a handful of times. The rearrangement links TRBV11-2 to TRBJ1-1; no clear D gene. Germline CDR1 reads SGHAT; CDR2 reads FQNNGV. The CDR3 covers 16 residues. Trimming left V 1 base short and J 1 base short, with 13 bases between. The CDR3 region is CASSLGGLLRNTEAFF. CDR3 DNA: TGTGCCAGCAGCTTAGGAGGGTTGCTAAGGAACACTGAAGCTTTCTTT.

The chain combines TRBV2 with TRBJ2-1; no reliable D call. From germline, CDR1 is SNHLY and CDR2 FYNNEI. V was clipped by 2 bases and J by 8 bases, with 13 bases between them. The CDR3 runs 14 residues. DNA for the CDR3: TGTGCCAGCAGTGAACTAGTCGGATCGGATGAGCAGTTCTTC. This codes for CASSELVGSDEQFF. The whole variable domain, remainder taken from reference TRBV2 and TRBJ2-1, is EPEVTQTPSHQVTQMGQEVILRCVPISNHLYFYWYRQILGQKVEFLVSFYNNEISEKSEIFDDQFSVERPDGSNFTLKIRSTKLEDSAMYFCASSELVGSDEQFFGPGTRLTVL.

This chain connects TRBV7-8 to TRBJ2-4; TRBD1 might be the D (6 bases). CDR1 and CDR2 (germline): SGHVS, FQNEAQ. The V end was cut by 2 bases, the J end by 8 bases, with 22 bases between. The CDR3 is 17 residues long. Written as DNA, the CDR3 is TGTGCCAGCAGCTTAATTTATGGTGCGACAGGAGGAGACATTCAGTACTTC. Encoded protein: CASSLIYGATGGDIQYF.

The chain joins TRBV5-1 to TRBJ2-5; D is uncertain. The ends were cut back, 2 bases at V and 5 bases at J, with 10 bases in the middle. Germline V gene sequence: CDR1 SGHRS, CDR2 YFSETQ. The CDR3 extends over 13 amino acids. The CDR3 protein is CASSFRVMETQYF. The CDR3 DNA reads as TGCGCCAGCAGCTTTCGAGTAATGGAGACCCAGTACTTC.

V usage is TRBV2 and J usage is TRBJ2-1; TRBD2 matches at 9 bases. The germline V gene encodes CDR1 SNHLY and CDR2 FYNNEI. This CDR3 region has 14 residues. V dropped 4 bases and J dropped 3; count of bases not matched to a gene: 1. The CDR3 DNA follows: TGTGCCAGCAGTGTAGCGGGAGACTACAATGAGCAGTTCTTC. Translation gives CASSVAGDYNEQFF.

V usage is TRBV15 and J usage is TRBJ2-1; 7 bases line up with TRBD2. The CDR3 sequence is 15 residues long. Trimming took 8 bases from V and 5 from J; bases not matched to a gene: 12. Germline V CDR1 and CDR2: LNHNV, YYDKDF (reference sequence). The DNA of the CDR3 is TGTGCCACCTCCGGGGGGTGGTTCCCTAACAATGAGCAGTTCTTC. Translation gives CATSGGWFPNNEQFF.

The V gene is TRBV7-8, the J gene TRBJ1-5, with a possible D match to TRBD1 (6 bases). With 1 base removed from V and 4 bases from J, the gap between germline ends came to 11 bases. Germline loops: CDR1 SGHVS, CDR2 FQNEAQ. This CDR3 region has 15 residues. CDR3 amino acids: CASSLDRVGNQPQHF. The CDR3 bases are TGTGCCAGCAGCTTAGACAGGGTAGGGAATCAGCCCCAGCATTTT.

The V and J genes are TRBV19 and TRBJ1-5; D might be TRBD1 (5 bases). The CDR3 is made up of 14 amino acids. V lost 7 bases, J lost 5 bases, and 15 bases lay in between. Germline CDR1 is LNHDA and CDR2 is SQIVND (reference sequence). The DNA of the CDR3 is TGTGCCAGTATGGGCCAGGGTTTGGATCAGCCCCAGCATTTT. It specifies CASMGQGLDQPQHF.

This chain connects TRBV12-3 or TRBV12-4 to TRBJ2-2, with no clear D. The CDR3 spans 14 residues. V was cut by 3 bases and J by 1 base, with 6 bases left in between. CDR3 coding DNA: TGTGCCAGCAGTTTCTTGCGGAACACCGGGGAGCTGTTTTTT. It is translated as CASSFLRNTGELFF.

The chain employs TRBV19 and TRBJ2-5; 9 bases fit TRBD1. The ends lost 7 bases at V and 5 bases at J; junction bases unmatched: 8. The germline CDR1 and CDR2 sequences are LNHDA and SQIVND (reference sequence). CDR3 size: 14 residues. The DNA of the CDR3 is TGTGCCAGTACTCCCGGACAGGGGATCGAGACCCAGTACTTC. Amino acids: CASTPGQGIETQYF.